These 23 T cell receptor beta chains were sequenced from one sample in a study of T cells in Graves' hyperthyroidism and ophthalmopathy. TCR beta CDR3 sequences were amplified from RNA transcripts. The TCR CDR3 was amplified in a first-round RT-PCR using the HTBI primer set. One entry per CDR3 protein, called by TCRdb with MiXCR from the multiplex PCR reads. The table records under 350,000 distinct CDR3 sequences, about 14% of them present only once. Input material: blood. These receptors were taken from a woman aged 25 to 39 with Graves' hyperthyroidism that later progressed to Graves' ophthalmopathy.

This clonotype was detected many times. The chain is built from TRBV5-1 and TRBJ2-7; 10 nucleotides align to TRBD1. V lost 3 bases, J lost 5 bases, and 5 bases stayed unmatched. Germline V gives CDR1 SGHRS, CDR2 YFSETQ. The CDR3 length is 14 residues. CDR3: CASSSTGGRNEQYF. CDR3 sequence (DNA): TGCGCCAGCAGCTCGACAGGGGGCCGAAACGAGCAGTACTTC.

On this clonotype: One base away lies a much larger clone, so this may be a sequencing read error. CDR3 in amino acids: CASSLTYSSYNGQFF. The CDR3, as DNA: TGTGCCAGCAGCTTAACCTATAGCTCCTACAATGGGCAGTTCTTC. The chain links TRBV7-3 to TRBJ2-1; D not resolved. CDR1 and CDR2 from the germline V gene are SGHTA and FQGTGA. This CDR3 has 15 residues.

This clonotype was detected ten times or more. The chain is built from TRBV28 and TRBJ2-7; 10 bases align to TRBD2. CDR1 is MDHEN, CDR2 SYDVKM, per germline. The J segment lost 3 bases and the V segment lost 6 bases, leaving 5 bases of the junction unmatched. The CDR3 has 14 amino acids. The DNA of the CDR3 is TGTGCCAGCAGCCCAACTAGCGGGGTCTACGAGCAGTACTTC. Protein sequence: CASSPTSGVYEQYF.

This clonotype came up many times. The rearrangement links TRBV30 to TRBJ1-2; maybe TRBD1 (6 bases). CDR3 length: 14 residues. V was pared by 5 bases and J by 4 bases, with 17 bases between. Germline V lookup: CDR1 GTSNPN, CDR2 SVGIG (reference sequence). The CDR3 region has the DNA TGTGCCTGGGCAGAGGGGCCAGGGGTCTATGGCTACACCTTC. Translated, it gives CAWAEGPGVYGYTF.

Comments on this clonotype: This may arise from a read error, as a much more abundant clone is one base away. As DNA, the CDR3 is TGTGCCAGCAGCAGAGGGGGGATCACAGATACGCAGTATTTT. Residues: CASSRGGITDTQYF. V gene TRBV7-2 combines with J gene TRBJ2-3; the D gene could be TRBD1 or TRBD2 (6 bases each). The CDR3 has 14 amino acids. Deletions cut 5 bases from V and 2 bases from J, with 11 bases between. Germline CDR1 and CDR2: SGHTA and FQGNSA.

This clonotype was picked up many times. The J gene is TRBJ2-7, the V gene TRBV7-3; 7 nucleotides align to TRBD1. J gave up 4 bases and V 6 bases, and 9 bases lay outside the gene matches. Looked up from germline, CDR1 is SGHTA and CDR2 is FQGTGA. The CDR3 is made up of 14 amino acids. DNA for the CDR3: TGTGCCAGCAGTTTGACAGGGAGTGGGTACGAGCAGTACTTC. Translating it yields CASSLTGSGYEQYF.

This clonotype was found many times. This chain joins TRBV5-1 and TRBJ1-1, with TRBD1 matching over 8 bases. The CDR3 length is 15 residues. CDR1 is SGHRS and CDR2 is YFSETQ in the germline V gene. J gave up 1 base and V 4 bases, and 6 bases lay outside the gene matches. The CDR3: CASSLPTGGNTEAFF. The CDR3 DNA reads TGCGCCAGCAGCCTTCCCACAGGGGGGAACACTGAAGCTTTCTTT.

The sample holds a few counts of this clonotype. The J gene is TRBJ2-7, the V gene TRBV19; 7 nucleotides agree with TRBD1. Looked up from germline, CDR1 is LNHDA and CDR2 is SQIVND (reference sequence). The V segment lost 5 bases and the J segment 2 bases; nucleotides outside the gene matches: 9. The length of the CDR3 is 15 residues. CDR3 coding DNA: TGTGCCAGTAGTGTTACCGGGACAGATCCCTACGAGCAGTACTTC. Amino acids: CASSVTGTDPYEQYF.

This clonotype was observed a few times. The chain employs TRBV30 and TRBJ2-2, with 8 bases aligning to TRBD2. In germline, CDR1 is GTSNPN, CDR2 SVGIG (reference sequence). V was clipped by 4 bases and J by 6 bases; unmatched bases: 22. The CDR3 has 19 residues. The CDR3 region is CAWIPPPGGAPRSPGELFF. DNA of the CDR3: TGTGCCTGGATTCCCCCCCCCGGGGGGGCGCCGCGGTCCCCCGGGGAGCTGTTTTTT.

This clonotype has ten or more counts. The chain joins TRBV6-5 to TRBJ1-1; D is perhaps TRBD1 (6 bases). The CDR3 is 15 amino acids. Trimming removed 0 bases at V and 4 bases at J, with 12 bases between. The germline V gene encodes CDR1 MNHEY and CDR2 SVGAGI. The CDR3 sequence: CASSYSGRGITEAFF. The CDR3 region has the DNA TGTGCCAGCAGTTACTCAGGCAGGGGAATCACTGAAGCTTTCTTT.

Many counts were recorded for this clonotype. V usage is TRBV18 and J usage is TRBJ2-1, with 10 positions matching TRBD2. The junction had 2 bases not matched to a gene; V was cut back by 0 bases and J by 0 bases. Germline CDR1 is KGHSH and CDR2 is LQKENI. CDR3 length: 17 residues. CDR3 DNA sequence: TGTGCCAGCTCACCACCAGCGGGAGGGAGCTCCTACAATGAGCAGTTCTTC. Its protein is CASSPPAGGSSYNEQFF. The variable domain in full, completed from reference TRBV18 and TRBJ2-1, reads NAGVMQNPRHLVRRRGQEARLRCSPMKGHSHVYWYRQLPEEGLKFMVYLQKENIIDESGMPKERFSAEFPKEGPSILRIQQVVRGDSAAYFCASSPPAGGSSYNEQFFGPGTRLTVL.

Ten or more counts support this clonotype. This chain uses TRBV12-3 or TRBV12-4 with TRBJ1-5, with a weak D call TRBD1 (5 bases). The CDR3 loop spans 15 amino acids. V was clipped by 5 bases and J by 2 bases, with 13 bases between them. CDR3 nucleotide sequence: TGTGCCAGCAGTCCTAGGGGTAGGGGCAATCAGCCCCAGCATTTT. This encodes CASSPRGRGNQPQHF.

CDR3 amino acids: CAITDSSNTGELFF. Here the CDR3 DNA reads TGTGCCATCACGGACAGCTCGAACACCGGGGAGCTGTTTTTT. The chain uses TRBV10-3 and TRBJ2-2; TRBD1 might be the D (6 bases). In germline, CDR1 is ENHRY, CDR2 SYGVKD. The CDR3 totals 14 residues. Trimming shortened V by 7 bases and J by 0 bases, and 9 bases separated the two germline ends.

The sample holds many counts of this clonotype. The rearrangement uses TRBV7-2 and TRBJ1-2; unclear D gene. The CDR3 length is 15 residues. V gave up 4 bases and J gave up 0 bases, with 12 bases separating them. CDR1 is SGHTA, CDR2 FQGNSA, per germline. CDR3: CASSSQPEANYGYTF. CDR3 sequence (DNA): TGTGCCAGCAGCTCCCAACCTGAGGCTAACTATGGCTACACCTTC.

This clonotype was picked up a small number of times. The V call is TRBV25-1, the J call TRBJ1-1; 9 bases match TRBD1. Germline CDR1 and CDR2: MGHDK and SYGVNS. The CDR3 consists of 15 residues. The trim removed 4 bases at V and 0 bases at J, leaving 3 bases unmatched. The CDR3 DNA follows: TGTGCCAGCAGTGGGGACAGGGCCTTGAACACTGAAGCTTTCTTT. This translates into CASSGDRALNTEAFF.

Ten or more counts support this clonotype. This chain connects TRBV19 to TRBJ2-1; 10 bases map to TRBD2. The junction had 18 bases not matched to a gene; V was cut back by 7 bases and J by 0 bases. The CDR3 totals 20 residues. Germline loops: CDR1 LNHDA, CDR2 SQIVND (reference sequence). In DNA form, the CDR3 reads TGTGCCAGTACCCCATGGTTAGCGGGAGGACGGGGGGGCTCCTACAATGAGCAGTTCTTC. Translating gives CASTPWLAGGRGGSYNEQFF.

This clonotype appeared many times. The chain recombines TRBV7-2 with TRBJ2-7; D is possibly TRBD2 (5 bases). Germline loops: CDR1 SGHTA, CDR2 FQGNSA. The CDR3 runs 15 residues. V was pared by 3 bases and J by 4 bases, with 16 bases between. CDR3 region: CASSFPGLDQYEQYF. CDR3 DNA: TGTGCCAGCAGCTTTCCCGGACTCGACCAATACGAGCAGTACTTC.

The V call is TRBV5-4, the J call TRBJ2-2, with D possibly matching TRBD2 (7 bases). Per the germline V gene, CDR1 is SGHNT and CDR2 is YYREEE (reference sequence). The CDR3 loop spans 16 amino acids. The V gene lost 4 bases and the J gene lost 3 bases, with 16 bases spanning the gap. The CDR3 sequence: CASSLGGREYTGELFF. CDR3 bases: TGTGCCAGCAGCCTCGGGGGGCGGGAGTACACCGGGGAGCTGTTTTTT. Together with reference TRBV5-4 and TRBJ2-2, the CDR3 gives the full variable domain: ETGVTQSPTHLIKTRGQQVTLRCSSQSGHNTVSWYQQALGQGPQFIFQYYREEENGRGNFPPRFSGLQFPNYSSELNVNALELDDSALYLCASSLGGREYTGELFFGEGSRLTVL.

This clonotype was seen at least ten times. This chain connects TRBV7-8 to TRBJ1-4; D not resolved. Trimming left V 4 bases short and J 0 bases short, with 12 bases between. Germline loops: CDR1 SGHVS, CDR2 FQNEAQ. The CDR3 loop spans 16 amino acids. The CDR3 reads CASSSHSFSTNEKLFF. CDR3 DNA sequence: TGTGCCAGCAGCTCTCACAGCTTTTCAACTAATGAAAAACTGTTTTTT.

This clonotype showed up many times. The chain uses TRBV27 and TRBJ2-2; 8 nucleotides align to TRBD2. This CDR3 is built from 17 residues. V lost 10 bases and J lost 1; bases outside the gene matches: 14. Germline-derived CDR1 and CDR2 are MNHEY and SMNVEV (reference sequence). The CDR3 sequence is CATRPGRLAGNTGELFF. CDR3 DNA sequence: TGTGCCACTCGGCCAGGAAGGCTAGCGGGGAACACCGGGGAGCTGTTTTTT.

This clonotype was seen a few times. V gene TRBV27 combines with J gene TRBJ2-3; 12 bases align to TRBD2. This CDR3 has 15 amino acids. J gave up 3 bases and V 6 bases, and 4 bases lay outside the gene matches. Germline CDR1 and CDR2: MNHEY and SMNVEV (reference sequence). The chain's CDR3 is CASSRGTSGTDTQYF. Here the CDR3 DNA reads TGTGCCAGCAGCCGTGGGACTAGCGGGACAGATACGCAGTATTTT.

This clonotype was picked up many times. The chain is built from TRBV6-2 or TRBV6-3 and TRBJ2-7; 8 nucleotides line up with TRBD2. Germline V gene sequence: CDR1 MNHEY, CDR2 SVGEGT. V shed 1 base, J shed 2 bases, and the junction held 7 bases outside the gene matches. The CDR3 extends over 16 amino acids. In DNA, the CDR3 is TGTGCCAGCAGTTACTACGCGGCGGGAGGTACCTACGAGCAGTACTTC. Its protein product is CASSYYAAGGTYEQYF.

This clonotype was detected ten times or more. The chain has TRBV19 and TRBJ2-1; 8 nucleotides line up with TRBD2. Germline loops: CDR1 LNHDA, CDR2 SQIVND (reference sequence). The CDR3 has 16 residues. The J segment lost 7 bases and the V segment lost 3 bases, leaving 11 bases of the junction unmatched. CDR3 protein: CASSIIRASGPNEQFF. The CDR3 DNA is TGTGCCAGTAGTATTATAAGGGCTAGCGGGCCGAATGAGCAGTTCTTC.